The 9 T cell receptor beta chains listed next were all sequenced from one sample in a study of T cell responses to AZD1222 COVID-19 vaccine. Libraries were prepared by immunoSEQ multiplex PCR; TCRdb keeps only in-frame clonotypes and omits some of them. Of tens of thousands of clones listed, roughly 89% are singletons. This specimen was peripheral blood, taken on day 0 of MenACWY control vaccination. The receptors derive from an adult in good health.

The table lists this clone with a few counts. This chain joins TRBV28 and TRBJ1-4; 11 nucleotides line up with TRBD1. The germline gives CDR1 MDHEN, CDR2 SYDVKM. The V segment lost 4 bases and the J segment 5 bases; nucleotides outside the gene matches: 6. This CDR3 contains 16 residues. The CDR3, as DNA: TGTGCCAGCAGTTGGACAGGGGGCGCGTTGAATGAAAAACTGTTTTTT. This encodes CASSWTGGALNEKLFF.

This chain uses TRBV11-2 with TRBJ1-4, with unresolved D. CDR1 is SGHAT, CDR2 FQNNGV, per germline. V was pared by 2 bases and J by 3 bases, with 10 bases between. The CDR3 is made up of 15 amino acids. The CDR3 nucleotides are TGTGCCAGCAGCTTACCGCGGGCCTCTAATGAAAAACTGTTTTTT. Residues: CASSLPRASNEKLFF.

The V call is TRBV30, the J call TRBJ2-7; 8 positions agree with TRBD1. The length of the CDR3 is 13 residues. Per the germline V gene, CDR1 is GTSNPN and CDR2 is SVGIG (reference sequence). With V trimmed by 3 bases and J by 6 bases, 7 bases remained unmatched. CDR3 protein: CAWSVWDRFEQYF. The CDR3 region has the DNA TGTGCCTGGAGCGTATGGGACAGGTTCGAGCAGTACTTC. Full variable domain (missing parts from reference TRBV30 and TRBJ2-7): SQTIHQWPATLVQPVGSPLSLECTVEGTSNPNLYWYRQAAGRGLQLLFYSVGIGQISSEVPQNLSASRPQDRQFILSSKKLLLSDSGFYLCAWSVWDRFEQYFGPGTRLTVT.

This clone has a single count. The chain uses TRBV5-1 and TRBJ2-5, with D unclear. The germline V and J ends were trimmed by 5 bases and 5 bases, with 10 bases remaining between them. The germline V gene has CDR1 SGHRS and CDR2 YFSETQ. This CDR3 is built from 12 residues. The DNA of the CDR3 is TGCGCCAGCAGAGGGTCATGGGAGACCCAGTACTTC. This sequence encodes CASRGSWETQYF.

CDR3 in amino acids: CASSLAGSHTEAFF. DNA of the CDR3: TGCGCCAGCAGCTTGGCCGGGTCACACACTGAAGCTTTCTTT. V is TRBV5-1 and J is TRBJ1-1; D call uncertain. The ends were cut back, 0 bases at V and 3 bases at J, with 9 bases in the middle. The germline V gene encodes CDR1 SGHRS and CDR2 YFSETQ. This CDR3 is built from 14 residues. The full variable domain, its missing parts supplied by reference TRBV5-1 and TRBJ1-1, is KAGVTQTPRYLIKTRGQQVTLSCSPISGHRSVSWYQQTPGQGLQFLFEYFSETQRNKGNFPGRFSGRQFSNSRSEMNVSTLELGDSALYLCASSLAGSHTEAFFGQGTRLTVV.

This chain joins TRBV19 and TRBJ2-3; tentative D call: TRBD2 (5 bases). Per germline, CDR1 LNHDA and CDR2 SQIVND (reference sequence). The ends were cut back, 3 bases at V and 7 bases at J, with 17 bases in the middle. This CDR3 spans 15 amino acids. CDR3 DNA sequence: TGTGCCAGTAGTATTGTTTGGAGGTCCCAGAATACGCAGTATTTT. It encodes CASSIVWRSQNTQYF.

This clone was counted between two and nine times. In DNA, the CDR3 is TGTGCCAGCAGCTTGAACACTGAAGCTTTCTTT. Its translation is CASSLNTEAFF. V is TRBV5-4 and J is TRBJ1-1, with D hard to call. Germline V CDR1 and CDR2: SGHNT, YYREEE (reference sequence). The CDR3 loop spans 11 amino acids. The V end was cut by 1 base, the J end by 2 bases, with 0 bases between.

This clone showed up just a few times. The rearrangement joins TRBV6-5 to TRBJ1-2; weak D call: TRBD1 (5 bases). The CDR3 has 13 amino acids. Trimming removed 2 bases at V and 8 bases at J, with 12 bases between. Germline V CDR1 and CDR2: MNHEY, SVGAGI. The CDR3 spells CASSYRQGNGYTF. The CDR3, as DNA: TGTGCCAGCAGTTACCGTCAGGGCAACGGCTACACCTTC.

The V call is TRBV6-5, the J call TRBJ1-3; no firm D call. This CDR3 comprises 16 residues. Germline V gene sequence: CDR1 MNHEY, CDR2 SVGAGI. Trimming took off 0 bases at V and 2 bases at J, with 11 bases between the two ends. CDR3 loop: CASSYSGSITGNTIYF. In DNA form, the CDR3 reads TGTGCCAGCAGTTACTCTGGGAGTATAACTGGAAACACCATATATTTT.